The clone carrying this T cell receptor beta chain was seen many times. Its antigen is not identified. Thyroid surgery took place with no prior treatment in any patient. These data come from a study of metastatic and nonmetastatic thyroid tumors. General study points: Reported TCR beta diversity, measured in blood and tumor, was significantly higher for malignant thyroid tumors than for benign nodules.

As handled by the study authors: The study took CDR3 differences across clinicopathological groups and made a distant-metastasis classifier for papillary thyroid cancer from them. TCRdb called clones again from the PCR reads with MiXCR. It is TCRdb's table, rather than the study itself, that gives the V and J calls and clone size. The sample includes 30,000 to 40,000 clones, over 15% of them seen just once. Sequences were obtained from blood. This receptor was identified in a male donor with papillary thyroid cancer or a benign thyroid nodule (not recorded which). Some clones in this sample may be carry-over from other donors' samples.

The CDR3 is CATSGQAGEKLFF. The CDR3 bases are TGTGCCACCTCAGGACAGGCAGGTGAAAAACTGTTTTTT. The J gene is TRBJ1-4, the V gene TRBV19, with TRBD1 matching 7 bases. In germline, CDR1 is LNHDA, CDR2 SQIVND (reference sequence). The CDR3 totals 13 residues. After removal of 10 bases from V and 7 bases from J, the junction contained 9 bases not matched to a gene.